The T cell receptor (beta chain) described here comes from a study of T cells in Graves' hyperthyroidism and ophthalmopathy. Overall study findings and caveats: Median prediction lead before ophthalmopathy onset was 5.5 to 7 months with the model. Separation of ophthalmopathy from stable hyperthyroidism was achieved by a 13 V-J model. Most thyroid clonotypes with frequency above 0.001 were detected in blood.

Uncontrolled infection, other autoimmune disease, pregnancy and lactation each barred patients from inclusion. Per the germline V gene, CDR1 is PRHDT and CDR2 is FYEKMQ (reference sequence). V trimming: 7 bases; J trimming: 7 bases; junction bases outside the gene matches: 17. CDR3 length: 16 residues. RNA transcripts served as the template for amplifying TCR beta CDR3 regions. HTBI primers were used for first-round RT-PCR of the TCR CDR3. TCRdb reanalysed the multiplex PCR reads using MiXCR and keeps one entry per CDR3 protein. The sample comprises roughly 380,000 distinct CDR3 sequences, around 13% of which are singletons, and approximately 11% rests with the top ten. About this clonotype: The antigen is undetermined. A much larger clone sits a single nucleotide away, making a read error possible.

Sequencing input: blood. The chain combines TRBV13 with TRBJ2-7; TRBD2 matches 9 bases. The receptor was isolated from a woman aged 60 to 75 with Graves' hyperthyroidism. CDR3 loop: CASKDRVSGSIGEQYF. DNA of the CDR3: TGTGCCAGCAAGGACCGTGTTAGCGGGAGTATCGGTGAGCAGTACTTC.